Following are 2 T cell receptor beta chains from one sample sequenced in a study of shared clonotypes between healthy human individuals. Some clones are missing from TCRdb's copy, which holds only in-frame ones; the method was immunoSEQ multiplex PCR. The table lists about 2 million clones, 85% to 95% of them singletons, with 0.1% to 0.15% in the top ten. Sequencing input: naive CD4+ T cells sorted from blood. Described subset: CD45RA+ positively selected. The receptors here all came from a man between 18 and 35 years old in good health.

V and J are TRBV19 and TRBJ2-5; no clear D gene. The V and J ends lost 5 bases and 1 base respectively, with 11 bases between them. CDR3 length: 14 residues. Germline V gives CDR1 LNHDA, CDR2 SQIVND (reference sequence). The CDR3 is CASSFTDFQETQYF. DNA of the CDR3: TGTGCCAGTAGTTTCACAGATTTCCAAGAGACCCAGTACTTC. The variable domain in full, completed from reference TRBV19 and TRBJ2-5, reads DGGITQSPKYLFRKEGQNVTLSCEQNLNHDAMYWYRQDPGQGLRLIYYSQIVNDFQKGDIAEGYSVSREKKESFPLTVTSAQKNPTAFYLCASSFTDFQETQYFGPGTRLLVL.

In the case of this clone: Different DNA sequences within this sample yield the same CDR3. This sequence joins TRBV7-2 and TRBJ2-5, with TRBD2 matching 15 bases. There are 16 residues in the CDR3. V shed 4 bases, J shed 4 bases, and the junction held 4 bases outside the gene matches. In germline, CDR1 is SGHTA, CDR2 FQGNSA. CDR3 DNA sequence: TGTGCCAGCAGCTGGGGACTAGCGGGAGGAGGAGAGACCCAGTACTTC. Encoded protein: CASSWGLAGGGETQYF. Supplemented by reference TRBV7-2 and TRBJ2-5, the full variable domain reads GAGVSQSPSNKVTEKGKDVELRCDPISGHTALYWYRQSLGQGLEFLIYFQGNSAPDKSGLPSDRFSAERTGGSVSTLTIQRTQQEDSAVYLCASSWGLAGGGETQYFGPGTRLLVL.